This entry features one T cell receptor (beta chain) sequence. What it recognizes is unknown. This record comes from a study of T cell responses to AZD1222 COVID-19 vaccine. Study observations and caveats: Vaccine-associated CD4 TCRs spanned spike, dominant at 160-218 and 743-854. Donors were chiefly white British, with a greater number of females, and clonal diversity was perhaps underestimated.

From germline, CDR1 is SGHRS and CDR2 YFSETQ. The CDR3 sequence is 13 residues long. The V gene end was trimmed by 0 bases and the J gene end by 7 bases; junction bases not matched to a gene: 4. TCRdb keeps only in-frame clones here, not all; method: immunoSEQ multiplex PCR. There are about 83,000 clones in the sample; around nine tenths occur only once, and roughly 4.3% lies in the top ten. The sample here was peripheral blood, taken on day 0 of MenACWY control vaccination. The V and J genes are TRBV5-1 and TRBJ2-7; 7 positions agree with TRBD1. The TCR comes from an adult in good health. The CDR3 bases are TGCGCCAGCAGCTTGGGACAGGGAAAAGAGCAGTACTTC. The encoded protein is CASSLGQGKEQYF.